These T cell receptor beta chains were read from a single sample in a study of blood T cell repertoires in COVID-19. Sequencing used immunoSEQ multiplex PCR; TCRdb keeps in-frame clones, though not all of them. The table has 140,000 to 150,000 clones, roughly 80% seen once. The sequenced sample was peripheral blood. These receptors all stem from a human donor in a cohort sampled during active COVID-19. The CDR3 runs from the conserved cysteine through the conserved F or W.

V gene | CDR3 protein
TRBV21-1 | CASLGLAGGRAHIDTQYF
TRBV7-8 | CASSHAMSSGGETQYF
TRBV5-4 | CASSYTGAGNQPQHF
TRBV11-3 | CASSEDRANTEAFF
TRBV2 | CASREERRYTEAFF
TRBV12-3/TRBV12-4 | CASRGPGNYGYTF
TRBV3-1/TRBV3-2 | CASSYQRTANYGYTF
TRBV10-3 | CAISESSRAPRSNYGYTF
TRBV11-3 | CASSLVLGGVNYGYTF
TRBV15 | CATSMEQGRETQYF
TRBV4-3 | CASSQDQRRQGGQEAFF
TRBV29-1 | CSVDRGYEQYF
TRBV6-2/TRBV6-3 | CASSYRTGGYEQYF
TRBV27 | CASSAGSNYGYTF
TRBV7-9 | CASSRGGTMNTEAFF
TRBV7-9 | CASSSAYRSQSYGYTF
TRBV18 | CASTRQGRGMNTEAFF
TRBV30 | CAWSPPFFRYGYTF
TRBV6-2/TRBV6-3 | CASSYSRVQTNSPLHF
TRBV27 | CASRADTSYGYTF
TRBV6-1 | CASSEPGSSF
TRBV7-2 | CASSPAEVETQYF
TRBV30 | CAWATQGRGSPLHF
TRBV20-1 | CSARANTEAFF
TRBV19 | CASSIQRGPGYEQYF
TRBV6-4 | CASSPNPRTGGYTF
TRBV9 | CASSAVRATGELFF
TRBV18 | CASSPEENYGYTF
TRBV18 | CASSTGRGNEQFF
TRBV6-6 | CASSSSGPEAFF
TRBV9 | CASSADLSLGTDTQYF
TRBV19 | CASSMGGGGNQPQHF
TRBV11-2 | CASSPGGAAYGYTF
TRBV29-1 | CSVGGGDYNEQFF
TRBV27 | CASSQWGQGVAGANVLTF
TRBV4-3 | CASSQGGGHMSEQYF
TRBV19 | CASTQGGDTEAFF
TRBV4-1 | CATSPRQGAYEQYF
TRBV21-1 | CASSDPWDRDYEQYF
TRBV6-5 | CASSYGQLLYGYTF
TRBV2 | CASSWSSGPLAGGNTIYF
TRBV5-1 | CASSDYSEQYF
TRBV4-1 | CASSQGTAKGVAYEQYF
TRBV19 | CASSPHGLAAYTDTQYF
TRBV10-3 | CATTDGQGDYGYTF
TRBV7-2 | CASSPGTSGGGETQYF
TRBV7-9 | CASSSRQGRNTEAFF